This entry lists 4 T cell receptor beta chains sequenced from one sample in a study of blood T cell repertoires in COVID-19. TCRdb's table, derived via immunoSEQ multiplex PCR, lists solely in-frame clones and lacks some. Here the sample spans around 330,000 clones, around 88% being singletons. The sample taken for sequencing was peripheral blood. The source of these receptors is a young woman with COVID-19, enrolled during active disease.

The CDR3 DNA is TGTGCCAGCTCAGGGTCGAATTCACCCCTCCACTTT. Translating gives CASSGSNSPLHF. The chain has TRBV12-3 or TRBV12-4 and TRBJ1-6, with TRBD1 as a possible D gene (5 bases). CDR3 length equals 12 residues. Trimming removed 8 bases from V and 7 bases from J, with 9 bases in between.

The table lists this clone with a count of one. The genes are TRBV21-1 and TRBJ2-3; the table gives TRBD2 as D, unverified against the DNA. TRBV21-1 is marked as a pseudogene. The CDR3 is 20 amino acids. The CDR3 region has the DNA TGTGCCAGCAGCAAAAAGCTTGGGTGGGAGCGACCCCCCGATCCAGATACGCAGTATTTT. It encodes CASSKKLGWERPPDPDTQYF.

This clone was detected once. This sequence joins TRBV4-2 and TRBJ1-6; D not resolved. Trimming cost V 0 bases and J 9 bases, with 21 bases left between them. The CDR3 extends over 18 amino acids. The germline gives CDR1 LGHNA, CDR2 YNFKEQ. The CDR3 coding sequence is TGTGCCAGCAGCCAAGATCCCCTTCGAGGCAGGCGGGCTTCACCCCTCCACTTT. Its protein product is CASSQDPLRGRRASPLHF.

This clone was counted only a few times. This sequence joins TRBV9 and TRBJ2-2; tentatively, D is TRBD2 (6 bases). V lost 4 bases to trimming and J lost 2 bases, with 12 bases between them. This CDR3 comprises 15 residues. The germline V gene encodes CDR1 SGDLS and CDR2 YYNGEE. The CDR3 DNA sequence: TGTGCCAGCAGCTTGGGACTCTTAAACACCGGGGAGCTGTTTTTT. Protein product: CASSLGLLNTGELFF. The full variable domain, its missing parts supplied by reference TRBV9 and TRBJ2-2, is DSGVTQTPKHLITATGQRVTLRCSPRSGDLSVYWYQQSLDQGLQFLIQYYNGEERAKGNILERFSAQQFPDLHSELNLSSLELGDSALYFCASSLGLLNTGELFFGEGSRLTVL.